This T cell receptor beta chain appears in the sequencing data of a study of cytomegalovirus exposure and HLA in healthy donors. Study observations and caveats: The study put some 150 TCR beta chains on its list as cytomegalovirus-associated. A missense DCLRE1C variant was associated with V- and J-gene trimming of TCR beta chains in a later analysis, and an independent cohort replicated the association.

A multiplex PCR was run with 60 Vbeta primers and 13 Jbeta primers. How the authors handled the data: It was a later analysis that counted roughly 80 million unique TCR beta chains, of which approximately 11 million were shared. TCRdb's table, derived via immunoSEQ multiplex PCR, lists solely in-frame clones and lacks some. V and J calls and clone size are those listed in that table; D and trimming were worked out from the DNA. The sample has about 100,000 clones; around three quarters are singletons. Concerning this clone: Its antigen is currently unknown.

Per germline, CDR1 DFQATT and CDR2 SNEGSKA (reference sequence). Between the trimmed V and J ends, which lost 6 bases and 5 bases, there was a span of 10 bases. The CDR3 has 11 amino acids. The clonotype comes from a female donor in good health and CMV-seropositive. The genes are TRBV20-1 and TRBJ1-1; the D gene is possibly TRBD1 (5 bases). Sequenced sample: PBMCs. The DNA of the CDR3 is TGCAGTGCCCTGGAGGGGACTGAAGCTTTCTTT. The encoded protein is CSALEGTEAFF.